Listed below are T cell receptor beta chains from one sample, sequenced in a study of CD8 T cells in ankylosing spondylitis. MiXCR was run by TCRdb on the 5' RACE reads, yielding one entry per CDR3 protein. The table lists some 330,000 distinct CDR3 sequences, 7% to 9% of them singletons. Sequenced material: blood, either unsorted or a sorted T cell fraction (not recorded which). These TCRs come from a male donor with ankylosing spondylitis. The CDR3 runs from the conserved cysteine through the conserved F or W. The D gene is left open where the match is weak. Clone size is stated in some rows and not others, as once, few, many or a class when expanded.

TRBJ2-5	-	TRBD1	TRBV4-1	TGCGCCAGCAGCCAAGATAGGACAGGGGGTGGAGAGACCCAGTACTTC	CASSQDRTGGGETQYF
TRBJ2-7	-	TRBD2	TRBV29-1	TGCAGCGTTGAGACTAGCGGAAGCTACGAGCAGTACTTC	CSVETSGSYEQYF
TRBJ2-2	few	-	TRBV28	TGTGCCAGCACCAGGCATATGAACACCGGGGAGCTGTTTTTT	CASTRHMNTGELFF
TRBJ2-1	-	TRBD2	TRBV27	TGTGCCAGCAGCCCTTCAGCGGGAGTCGATGAGCAGTTCTTC	CASSPSAGVDEQFF
TRBJ2-1	few	-	TRBV7-9	TGTGCCAGCAGTGTAAACAGGGCCTACAATGAGCAGTTCTTC	CASSVNRAYNEQFF
TRBJ2-1	few	-	TRBV14	TGTGCCAGCAGCGGAGTGGGGGCCGGAGAGCAGTTCTTC	CASSGVGAGEQFF
TRBJ2-1	-	-	TRBV29-1	TGCAGCGTTGAAAGTGCGGGATGGAACAATGAGCAGTTCTTC	CSVESAGWNNEQFF
TRBJ1-1	-	-	TRBV14	TGTGCCAGCAGCCCCCCTCGACGGGCAGAAAGCATGAACACTGAAGCTTTCTTT	CASSPPRRAESMNTEAFF
TRBJ1-1	-	TRBD1	TRBV20-1	TGCAGTGCTGAGGGACAGGGGGAGCTACTGCCAAGGAACACTGAAGCTTTCTTT	CSAEGQGELLPRNTEAFF
TRBJ2-2	-	TRBD2	TRBV7-3	TGTGCCAGCAGCAGGCGGGGGGACACCGGGGAGCTGTTTTTT	CASSRRGDTGELFF
TRBJ2-7	few	TRBD2	TRBV12-3/TRBV12-4	TGTGCCAGCAGTTTAGGACTAGCGGAACGTTACGAGCAGTACTTC	CASSLGLAERYEQYF
TRBJ2-1	few	TRBD2	TRBV19	TGTGCCAGTAGTATAGCGGGGGGGGTCCCATACAATGAGCAGTTCTTC	CASSIAGGVPYNEQFF
TRBJ2-1	many	TRBD2	TRBV27	TGTGCCAGCAACTTCTTCCGTGGTAGCGGGAGAATAAATGAGCAGTTCTTC	CASNFFRGSGRINEQFF
TRBJ2-1	-	-	TRBV2	TGTGCCAGCAGAAGGGACGCCCCCACAAATGAGCAGTTCTTC	CASRRDAPTNEQFF
TRBJ1-6	-	TRBD1	TRBV11-2	TGTGCCAGCAGCTTGTCCCGGGACAGGAGCTCCTATAATTCACCCCTCCACTTT	CASSLSRDRSSYNSPLHF
TRBJ1-4	-	TRBD1	TRBV7-6	TGTGCCAGCAGCTTGACAGGGTTGGATGAAAAACTGTTTTTT	CASSLTGLDEKLFF
TRBJ2-3	many	-	TRBV4-2	TGTGCCAGCAGCCAAGATAAGGAGTGGCGGGGTCACACAGATACGCAGTATTTT	CASSQDKEWRGHTDTQYF
TRBJ2-3	-	TRBD2	TRBV11-2	TGTGCCAGCAGCTTAGAGGGGACTAGCGGGCGGACGCAGTATTTT	CASSLEGTSGRTQYF
TRBJ1-6	-	-	TRBV5-1	TGCGCCAGCAGCTTGGGTCCGCCGAATTCACCCCTCCACTTT	CASSLGPPNSPLHF
TRBJ2-1	many	-	TRBV10-3	TGTGCCATCCGCGGGGGGACAGCGAGTCTAAATGAGCAGTTCTTC	CAIRGGTASLNEQFF
TRBJ1-3	few	TRBD1	TRBV28	TGTGCCTCTCACAGGGGGGTTGGAAACACCATATATTTT	CASHRGVGNTIYF
TRBJ2-7	few	TRBD2	TRBV7-9	TGTGCCAGCAGCCCGGTGGGAGGGAACGAGCAGTACTTC	CASSPVGGNEQYF
TRBJ1-6	few	-	TRBV27	TGTGCCAGCGCCGTTAGTTCCCTCCGCAATTCACCCCTCCACTTT	CASAVSSLRNSPLHF
TRBJ2-7	-	TRBD2	TRBV27	TGTGCCAGCAGTTTATCGCCGGGGGGATTCTCCTACGAGCAGTACTTC	CASSLSPGGFSYEQYF
TRBJ2-7	many	-	TRBV27	TGTGCCACTTGCCTGGTGAGGTCCTACGAGCAGTACTTC	CATCLVRSYEQYF
TRBJ2-1	-	-	TRBV5-6	TGTGCCAGCAGCGCCCGTGGAGCCCGAGATGAGCAGTTCTTC	CASSARGARDEQFF
TRBJ1-2	few	-	TRBV10-3	TGTGCCATCAGTGAGTGGGGAGGGGGAGCCGATAACTATGGCTACACCTTC	CAISEWGGGADNYGYTF
TRBJ2-3	many	-	TRBV12-3/TRBV12-4	TGTGCCAGCAGTTTTAGAGATACGCAGTATTTT	CASSFRDTQYF
TRBJ1-2	few	TRBD1	TRBV29-1	TGCAGCGTTGAGGAAGGGACAGCCGTCGGCTACACCTTC	CSVEEGTAVGYTF
TRBJ2-7	-	TRBD2	TRBV28	TGTGCCAGCAGTCTGCCGGGACTAGCGATGCCGGGGCCTCGCGAGCAGTACTTC	CASSLPGLAMPGPREQYF
TRBJ1-2	-	-	TRBV28	TGTGCCAGCACCCCCTCGTCGCGACCAGGGGATGGCTACACCTTC	CASTPSSRPGDGYTF
TRBJ2-7	-	TRBD2	TRBV7-6	TGTGCCAGCAGCTTACGGTTAGCGGGAGTTCTATCCTACGAGCAGTACTTC	CASSLRLAGVLSYEQYF
TRBJ2-1	-	TRBD2	TRBV27	TGTGCCAGCAGGACTGCTAGCGGGAGTTGGAATGAGCAGTTCTTC	CASRTASGSWNEQFF
TRBJ2-5	many	TRBD1	TRBV12-3/TRBV12-4	TGTGCCAGCAGTTGGGGGGACAGGGTCCGAGAGACCCAGTACTTC	CASSWGDRVRETQYF
TRBJ1-2	-	-	TRBV7-2	TGTGCCAGCAGCGAGACCGGGACTTTTTATTATGGCTACACCTTC	CASSETGTFYYGYTF
TRBJ2-3	-	TRBD2	TRBV29-1	TGCAGCGTTGAAGAAAAGCGTATTTCCAGCGGGAAGAGCACAGATACGCAGTATTTT	CSVEEKRISSGKSTDTQYF
TRBJ2-6	few	TRBD1	TRBV28	TGTGCCAGCAGTCCTGGGACAGGAAGGTCTGGGGCCAACGTCCTGACTTTC	CASSPGTGRSGANVLTF
TRBJ1-1	few	TRBD1	TRBV20-1	TGCAGTGCTAGTGCGGGACAGGTGAACACTGAAGCTTTCTTT	CSASAGQVNTEAFF